The source of this TCR beta chain is a study of blood T cell repertoires in COVID-19. Overall study: Samples taken during acute and convalescent COVID-19 were collected in the United States, Italy and Spain.

Exposed volunteers were people who met a COVID-19 case within 2 weeks before study entry. Clones were read by immunoSEQ multiplex PCR, and TCRdb kept only the in-frame ones, dropping some. This table has 150,000 to 200,000 clones, over 80% appearing once. Germline V gene lookup returns CDR1 SGHVS and CDR2 FQNEAQ. The CDR3 is made up of 14 amino acids. V was trimmed by 5 bases and J by 1 base, leaving 11 bases between them. This TCR was recovered from a woman in her twenties or thirties who had been exposed to COVID-19. The sample comprised PBMCs or T cells enriched from blood (not recorded which). V is TRBV7-8 and J is TRBJ1-1; D gene uncertain. CDR3 residues: CASSPSPGNTEAFF. CDR3 DNA sequence: TGTGCCAGCAGCCCCTCCCCGGGGAACACTGAAGCTTTCTTT.